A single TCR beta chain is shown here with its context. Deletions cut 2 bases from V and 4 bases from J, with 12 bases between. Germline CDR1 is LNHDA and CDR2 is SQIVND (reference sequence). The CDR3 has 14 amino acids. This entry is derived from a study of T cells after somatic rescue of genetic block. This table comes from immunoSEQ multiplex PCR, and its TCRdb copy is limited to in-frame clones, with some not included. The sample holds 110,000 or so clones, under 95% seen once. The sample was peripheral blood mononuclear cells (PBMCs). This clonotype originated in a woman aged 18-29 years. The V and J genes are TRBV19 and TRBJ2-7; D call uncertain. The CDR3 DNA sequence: TGTGCCAGTAGTATAACCCCAGACGGATACGAGCAGTACTTC. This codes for CASSITPDGYEQYF.